The present entry profiles one T cell receptor beta chain with its context. V lost 4 bases and J lost 8; bases outside the gene matches: 6. This CDR3 has 15 amino acids. CDR1 SGHRS and CDR2 YFSETQ come from the germline V gene. Random hexamers were used to reverse transcribe an amount of roughly 0.5 to 1 ug RNA. A single record per CDR3 protein comes from TCRdb applying MiXCR to the immunoSEQ multiplex PCR reads. The sample lists 90,000 to 150,000 distinct CDR3 sequences; 85% to 95% were seen once. This sample is part of a study of CD8 T cells in Susac syndrome. This chain connects TRBV5-1 to TRBJ2-1, with 13 positions matching TRBD2. The clonotype comes from a human donor in good health. Material for sequencing was CD4+ T cells from PBMCs. The CDR3 loop is CASSPTSGGADEQFF. Written as DNA, the CDR3 is TGCGCCAGCAGCCCCACTAGCGGGGGGGCCGATGAGCAGTTCTTC. Full variable domain (rest looked up from reference TRBV5-1 and TRBJ2-1): KAGVTQTPRYLIKTRGQQVTLSCSPISGHRSVSWYQQTPGQGLQFLFEYFSETQRNKGNFPGRFSGRQFSNSRSEMNVSTLELGDSALYLCASSPTSGGADEQFFGPGTRLTVL.